Each of the 27 T cell receptor beta chains below was sequenced from the same sample in a study of T cells in Graves' hyperthyroidism and ophthalmopathy (dated by TCRdb to between 2018 and 2021). Libraries were prepared through multiplex PCR. Instrument used: Illumina HiSeq 2000. The TCR beta CDR3 regions were amplified from the RNA transcripts. The TCR CDR3 was subjected to a first round of RT-PCR using the HTBI primer set and the Qiagen OneStep RT-PCR kit. TCRdb trimmed the raw reads at Q25, called clones with MiXCR and kept productive beta chains. Each entry merges the rows of one CDR3 protein and shows their most common DNA and genes. Across this sample there are approximately 370,000 distinct CDR3 sequences, with about 15% seen only once. Jointly, the top ten make up 34% of the sample. The sequencing input was blood. The receptors originated from a woman aged 25 to 39 with Graves' hyperthyroidism that later progressed to Graves' ophthalmopathy.

At least ten counts were recorded for this clonotype. J is TRBJ1-2 and V is TRBV5-1; no clear D gene. Germline loops: CDR1 SGHRS, CDR2 YFSETQ. The CDR3 totals 13 residues. The V end lost 1 base, the J end lost 5 bases, and 9 bases lay between the germline ends. CDR3 region: CASSLQPDYGYTF. The CDR3, as DNA: TGCGCCAGCAGCTTGCAGCCCGATTATGGCTACACCTTC.

This clonotype was found many times. This sequence joins TRBV20-1 and TRBJ2-3, with 8 bases fitting TRBD1. Germline CDR1 and CDR2: DFQATT and SNEGSKA (reference sequence). This CDR3 has 14 amino acids. The trim removed 6 bases at V and 8 bases at J, leaving 13 bases unmatched. The CDR3: CSADYPGQAATQYF. The CDR3, as DNA: TGCAGTGCCGATTACCCGGGACAGGCAGCTACGCAGTATTTT.

The V and J genes are TRBV11-2 and TRBJ2-3; D may be TRBD2 (5 bases). The CDR3 consists of 16 residues. CDR1 and CDR2 (germline): SGHAT, FQNNGV. Trimming cost V 1 base and J 0 bases, with 11 bases left between them. The chain's CDR3 is CASSLAGTTSTDTQYF. The CDR3 nucleotides are TGTGCCAGCAGCTTAGCGGGAACTACCAGCACAGATACGCAGTATTTT.

This chain uses TRBV3-1 with TRBJ2-7, with a weak D call TRBD1 (6 bases). V lost 7 bases and J lost 5, with 15 bases in between. The CDR3 runs to 13 residues. Germline loops: CDR1 LGHDT, CDR2 YNNKEL (reference sequence). CDR3 DNA sequence: TGTGCCAGCACTCCACAGGGAGAAGACGAGCAGTACGTC. It is translated as CASTPQGEDEQYV.

This clonotype was seen many times. V usage is TRBV5-1 and J usage is TRBJ2-7, with unresolved D. V was cut by 0 bases and J by 3 bases, with 10 bases left in between. In germline, CDR1 is SGHRS, CDR2 YFSETQ. The CDR3 runs 14 residues. CDR3 in DNA: TGCGCCAGCAGCTTGGGGGCAGCAGACTACGAGCAGTACTTC. Its protein is CASSLGAADYEQYF.

This clonotype was picked up many times. The rearrangement links TRBV6-1 to TRBJ2-2; 10 bases match TRBD2. The CDR3 is 16 residues long. Germline CDR1 is MNHNS and CDR2 is SASEGT. V was clipped by 4 bases and J by 2 bases; unmatched bases: 4. The CDR3 region has the DNA TGTGCCAGCAGTGCCGGACTAGCGGTTAACACCGGGGAGCTGTTTTTT. This translates into CASSAGLAVNTGELFF.

This clonotype was observed once. V is TRBV12-3 or TRBV12-4 and J is TRBJ1-2; 7 nucleotides agree with TRBD1. The CDR3 has 14 residues. With V trimmed by 6 bases and J by 7 bases, 11 bases remained unmatched. The DNA of the CDR3 is TGTGCCAGCAGCCCACTGACAGGGACGGGTGGCTACACCTTC. Translated: CASSPLTGTGGYTF.

The CDR3 loop is CAWAGGSYEQYF. The CDR3 DNA is TGTGCCTGGGCCGGTGGGTCCTACGAGCAGTACTTC. This chain joins TRBV30 and TRBJ2-7; D unresolved. CDR1 and CDR2 from the germline V gene are GTSNPN and SVGIG (reference sequence). This CDR3 has 12 residues. Trimming removed 5 bases at V and 1 base at J, with 9 bases between.

This clonotype was observed a handful of times. The CDR3 region has the DNA TGTGCCAGCAGCTTAGGCTGGACAGGGGAGGGTCAGCCCCAGCATTTT. The encoded protein is CASSLGWTGEGQPQHF. The genes are TRBV7-8 and TRBJ1-5; 9 bases fit TRBD1. The CDR3 spans 16 residues. Germline V CDR1 and CDR2: SGHVS, FQNEAQ. V lost 1 base, J lost 6 bases, and 7 bases stayed unmatched.

This clonotype was found many times. The chain couples TRBV2 to TRBJ2-3; D perhaps matches TRBD2 (6 bases). The germline V gene encodes CDR1 SNHLY and CDR2 FYNNEI. This CDR3 is 16 amino acids long. V lost 4 bases and J 3 bases, leaving 17 bases between the germline ends. The CDR3 reads CASSVGSLEGTDTQYF. CDR3 nucleotides: TGTGCCAGCAGTGTCGGGAGTTTAGAAGGGACAGATACGCAGTATTTT. Together with reference TRBV2 and TRBJ2-3, the CDR3 gives the full variable domain: EPEVTQTPSHQVTQMGQEVILRCVPISNHLYFYWYRQILGQKVEFLVSFYNNEISEKSEIFDDQFSVERPDGSNFTLKIRSTKLEDSAMYFCASSVGSLEGTDTQYFGPGTRLTVL.

This clonotype was counted a few times. The CDR3 is CASSIVDYSLVPLSGDTGELFF. The DNA for the CDR3 is TGTGCCAGTAGTATAGTCGACTACTCCCTTGTCCCTCTAAGCGGGGACACCGGGGAGCTGTTTTTT. This sequence joins TRBV19 and TRBJ2-2, with 7 positions matching TRBD2. Germline CDR1 and CDR2: LNHDA and SQIVND (reference sequence). Losses at the gene ends were 1 base for V and 3 bases for J; bases not matched to a gene: 23. This CDR3 is built from 22 residues.

The rearrangement links TRBV19 to TRBJ2-5; tentatively, D is TRBD1 or TRBD2 (5 bases each). The CDR3 is made up of 17 amino acids. CDR1 is LNHDA and CDR2 is SQIVND in the germline V gene (reference sequence). The V and J ends lost 10 bases and 1 base respectively, with 25 bases between them. CDR3 in DNA: TGTGCCACCGCTGAAGGGGTGGGAGTCCTGGGCCAAGAGACCCAGTACTTC. This codes for CATAEGVGVLGQETQYF.

Regarding this clonotype: This may be a read error: a much more frequent sequence differs by one nucleotide. V and J are TRBV6-2 or TRBV6-3 and TRBJ1-1; D unclear. The CDR3 contains 15 residues. Germline CDR1 is MNHEY and CDR2 is SVGEGT. In nucleotides, the CDR3 is TGTGCCGGCAGAAAAGCCCCTCCCAGAGTCGGTGAAGCTTTCTTT. Its translation: CAGRKAPPRVGEAFF.

This clonotype was detected a few times. The V call is TRBV5-1, the J call TRBJ1-1; 7 bases map to TRBD1. This CDR3 has 12 amino acids. Unmatched junction bases numbered 9, after V lost 5 bases and J lost 11 bases. Germline V gene sequence: CDR1 SGHRS, CDR2 YFSETQ. CDR3 sequence: CASRGDSGVAFF. CDR3 nucleotide sequence: TGCGCCAGCAGGGGGGACAGTGGAGTGGCTTTCTTT.

This clonotype showed up many times. The chain joins TRBV27 to TRBJ2-1; no definite D call. The CDR3 loop spans 12 amino acids. Germline V lookup: CDR1 MNHEY, CDR2 SMNVEV (reference sequence). V dropped 7 bases and J dropped 8 bases, with 12 bases sitting between them. CDR3 nucleotides: TGTGCCAGCATGACCGCCGGCCATGAGCAGTTCTTC. This translates into CASMTAGHEQFF.

This clonotype was counted at least ten times. The rearrangement links TRBV6-5 to TRBJ2-7, with D hard to call. Germline V gene sequence: CDR1 MNHEY, CDR2 SVGAGI. The CDR3 runs 13 residues. V lost 0 bases and J 4 bases, leaving 7 bases between the germline ends. CDR3 protein: CASSYSTKYEQYF. CDR3 nucleotides: TGTGCCAGCAGTTACTCAACTAAGTACGAGCAGTACTTC.

J is TRBJ1-1 and V is TRBV9, with 8 bases lining up with TRBD1. The CDR3 covers 15 residues. Germline CDR1 is SGDLS and CDR2 is YYNGEE. Trimming at V came to 0 bases and at J to 0 bases, leaving 1 base not matched to a gene. CDR3 DNA sequence: TGTGCCAGCAGCGTAGGGACAGGGATGAACACTGAAGCTTTCTTT. It encodes CASSVGTGMNTEAFF.

In its sample, this clonotype was seen a few times. The J gene is TRBJ1-2, the V gene TRBV6-5; D is perhaps TRBD1 (6 bases). V dropped 0 bases and J dropped 3 bases, with 20 bases sitting between them. The CDR3 loop spans 18 amino acids. Germline assignment: CDR1 MNHEY and CDR2 SVGAGI. This CDR3 reads CASSYSIPDGRQDYGYTF. As DNA, the CDR3 is TGTGCCAGCAGTTACTCGATTCCAGATGGTAGACAGGACTATGGCTACACCTTC.

The table lists this clonotype with a few counts. The chain combines TRBV9 with TRBJ2-5, with 8 bases identical to TRBD1. CDR3 length: 15 amino acids. The V and J ends lost 4 bases and 6 bases, in that order; junction bases with no gene match: 11. The germline V gene has CDR1 SGDLS and CDR2 YYNGEE. The DNA for the CDR3 is TGTGCCAGCAGCCTTACGGACAGGGCTGGGAAGACCCAGTACTTC. Translated: CASSLTDRAGKTQYF. Full variable domain (outside the CDR3, taken from reference TRBV9 and TRBJ2-5): DSGVTQTPKHLITATGQRVTLRCSPRSGDLSVYWYQQSLDQGLQFLIQYYNGEERAKGNILERFSAQQFPDLHSELNLSSLELGDSALYFCASSLTDRAGKTQYFGPGTRLLVL.

This clonotype was observed many times. The gene calls are TRBV11-2 and TRBJ2-1, with TRBD2 matching 16 bases. The V gene's germline CDR1 is SGHAT and CDR2 FQNNGV. J gave up 8 bases and V 0 bases, and 10 bases lay outside the gene matches. The CDR3 contains 19 residues. In DNA, the CDR3 is TGTGCCAGCAGCTTAGAGGCCCCGGGACTAGCGGGAGGGTTGGATGAGCAGTTCTTC. This translates into CASSLEAPGLAGGLDEQFF.

This chain uses TRBV6-2 or TRBV6-3 with TRBJ2-7; 10 nucleotides agree with TRBD2. The germline gives CDR1 MNHEY, CDR2 SVGEGT. V gave up 5 bases and J gave up 4 bases; unmatched junction bases: 8. This CDR3 has 15 residues. The CDR3 DNA reads as TGTGCCAGCAGTGACGGACTAGCGGAGCAATACGAGCAGTACTTC. Residues: CASSDGLAEQYEQYF.

The sample holds many counts of this clonotype. The chain couples TRBV12-3 or TRBV12-4 to TRBJ2-2; D not resolved. CDR3 size: 14 residues. Trimming removed 2 bases at V and 3 bases at J, with 7 bases between. Written as DNA, the CDR3 is TGTGCCAGCAGTTTAAAGGGTTACACCGGGGAGCTGTTTTTT. Amino acid sequence: CASSLKGYTGELFF.

The sample holds a few counts of this clonotype. V gene TRBV4-2 combines with J gene TRBJ2-1; 10 bases are shared with TRBD2. Germline trimming cut 4 bases from V and 3 bases from J; bases unmatched to any gene: 6. The germline CDR1 and CDR2 sequences are LGHNA and YNFKEQ. The CDR3 is 16 residues long. The CDR3 sequence is CASSPLAGGGYNEQFF. CDR3 DNA sequence: TGTGCCAGCAGCCCATTAGCGGGAGGTGGCTACAATGAGCAGTTCTTC.

The chain joins TRBV20-1 to TRBJ2-1; TRBD2 agrees at 8 bases. This CDR3 spans 16 amino acids. The V gene's germline CDR1 is DFQATT and CDR2 SNEGSKA (reference sequence). V trimming: 4 bases; J trimming: 6 bases; junction bases outside the gene matches: 14. CDR3 DNA: TGCAGTGCTAAAGTAGCGGGGACGATCCCTGGCAATGAGCAGTTCTTC. Its translation is CSAKVAGTIPGNEQFF.

This clonotype was counted a single time. A much more abundant neighbour one base away suggests this may be a read error. The CDR3 DNA reads as TGCAGTGCTCCGCGACAGACTCTGGACACTGAAGCTTTCTTT. It yields the protein CSAPRQTLDTEAFF. The chain is built from TRBV20-1 and TRBJ1-1; D is perhaps TRBD1 (5 bases). The CDR3 extends over 14 amino acids. V shed 5 bases and J shed 3 bases, with 16 bases lying between them. Germline CDR1 DFQATT, CDR2 SNEGSKA (reference sequence).

This clonotype was observed at least ten times. The gene calls are TRBV28 and TRBJ2-3, with D perhaps matching TRBD1 (7 bases). Trimming cost V 5 bases and J 1 base, with 13 bases left between them. Germline CDR1 reads MDHEN; CDR2 reads SYDVKM. The CDR3 covers 15 residues. The CDR3, as DNA: TGTGCCAGCAGTACTCAGGGGGGTGGCACAGATACGCAGTATTTT. It translates to CASSTQGGGTDTQYF.

Regarding this clonotype: A much larger clone differs by one base, so this may be a read error. The rearrangement joins TRBV9 to TRBJ2-1; weak D call: TRBD2 (5 bases). There are 17 residues in the CDR3. Trimming pared 3 bases from V and 8 bases from J, leaving 24 bases between. Germline V gives CDR1 SGDLS, CDR2 YYNGEE. This CDR3 reads CASSDPTLGTPDYEQFF. DNA of the CDR3: TGTGCCAGCAGCGACCCCACCTTAGGAACCCCGGACTATGAGCAGTTCTTC. The complete variable domain, with remaining parts taken from reference TRBV9 and TRBJ2-1, reads DSGVTQTPKHLITATGQRVTLRCSPRSGDLSVYWYQQSLDQGLQFLIQYYNGEERAKGNILERFSAQQFPDLHSELNLSSLELGDSALYFCASSDPTLGTPDYEQFFGPGTRLTVL.